Listed here are 8 T cell receptor beta chains from one sample, sequenced in a study of regulatory T cells in long-lasting Graves disease. The time point here: newly diagnosed GD, antithyroid drugs for less than 3 months. PBMC RNA was the source of the TCR library. The TCR beta library used iRepertoire HTBI primers with Arm-PCR amplification of CDR3. Using its own MiXCR run on the multiplex PCR reads, TCRdb lists one record per CDR3 protein. This repertoire shows 350,000 to 550,000 distinct CDR3 sequences, more than 12% found once; its top ten account for over 15%. These data were also reused for a study on T cells in Graves' hyperthyroidism and ophthalmopathy.

This specimen was peripheral blood mononuclear cells (PBMCs), taken at new diagnosis, from a patient treated with antithyroid drugs. The receptor source for this set is a woman aged 25 to 39 with Graves disease.

This clonotype was detected only a few times. This chain connects TRBV6-9 to TRBJ2-4; 9 bases agree with TRBD1. Looked up from germline, CDR1 is MNHGY and CDR2 is SVAAGI. The junction had 10 bases not matched to a gene; V was cut back by 3 bases and J by 4 bases. This CDR3 region has 17 residues. CDR3 coding DNA: TGTGCCAGCAGTTACTCCGTAAAGGGACAGGGAAAAAACATTCAGTACTTC. It codes for CASSYSVKGQGKNIQYF.

This clonotype was detected only a few times. The chain employs TRBV12-3 or TRBV12-4 and TRBJ1-2; D not resolved. V lost 6 bases and J lost 8, with 22 bases in between. This CDR3 has 15 amino acids. The CDR3, as DNA: TGTGCCAGCAGCGCAGAGGGCTCCTCCCTGGGGGGCTACACCTTC. Amino acids: CASSAEGSSLGGYTF.

As to this clonotype: This may arise from a read error, as a much more abundant clone is one base away. The chain employs TRBV7-9 and TRBJ2-7, with D possibly matching TRBD2 (6 bases). The CDR3 has 13 amino acids. From germline, CDR1 is SEHNR and CDR2 FQNEAQ (reference sequence). V lost 8 bases and J 2 bases, leaving 13 bases between the germline ends. The CDR3 protein is CASGAGGPYEQYF. In DNA form, the CDR3 reads TGTGCCAGCGGCGCCGGGGGTCCCTACGAGCAGTACTTC.

This clonotype turned up a few times. CDR3 sequence reads: CASSPGRGGVGELFF. CDR3 DNA sequence: TGTGCCAGCAGCCCCGGTCGGGGAGGTGTCGGGGAGCTGTTTTTT. This chain uses TRBV6-1 with TRBJ2-2; tentative D call: TRBD2 (6 bases). In germline, CDR1 is MNHNS, CDR2 SASEGT. The CDR3 sequence is 15 residues long. Trimming left V 6 bases short and J 7 bases short, with 18 bases between.

V and J are TRBV27 and TRBJ2-5, with D maybe TRBD1 (6 bases). Trimming cost V 3 bases and J 2 bases, with 13 bases left between them. Germline V lookup: CDR1 MNHEY, CDR2 SMNVEV (reference sequence). The CDR3 runs to 15 residues. The CDR3 bases are TGTGCCAGCAGTTTGGGCAGGGGTGGACAAGAGACCCAGTACTTC. Translating gives CASSLGRGGQETQYF.

This clonotype was seen ten or more times. J is TRBJ2-6 and V is TRBV2; D possibly corresponds to TRBD2 (6 bases). Trimming removed 3 bases at V and 2 bases at J, with 11 bases between. Germline CDR1 reads SNHLY; CDR2 reads FYNNEI. The CDR3 loop spans 16 amino acids. CDR3 loop: CASSDFGGAGANVLTF. In DNA form, the CDR3 reads TGTGCCAGCAGTGATTTCGGGGGTGCTGGGGCCAACGTCCTGACTTTC.

This clonotype appeared many times. This sequence joins TRBV3-1 and TRBJ2-3; TRBD1 is a possible D gene (6 bases). CDR1 is LGHDT, CDR2 YNNKEL, per germline (reference sequence). This CDR3 spans 15 amino acids. With 4 bases removed from V and 2 bases from J, the gap between germline ends came to 13 bases. CDR3 sequence: CASSLSGTHTDTQYF. The CDR3 DNA sequence: TGTGCCAGCAGCCTTTCCGGGACACACACAGATACGCAGTATTTT.

V gene TRBV3-1 combines with J gene TRBJ2-7, with 7 bases identical to TRBD2. J gave up 0 bases and V 3 bases, and 5 bases lay outside the gene matches. This CDR3 region has 15 residues. Germline CDR1 is LGHDT and CDR2 is YNNKEL (reference sequence). CDR3 loop: CASSHQAGYSYEQYF. The CDR3 DNA follows: TGTGCCAGCAGCCACCAAGCGGGGTACTCCTACGAGCAGTACTTC.